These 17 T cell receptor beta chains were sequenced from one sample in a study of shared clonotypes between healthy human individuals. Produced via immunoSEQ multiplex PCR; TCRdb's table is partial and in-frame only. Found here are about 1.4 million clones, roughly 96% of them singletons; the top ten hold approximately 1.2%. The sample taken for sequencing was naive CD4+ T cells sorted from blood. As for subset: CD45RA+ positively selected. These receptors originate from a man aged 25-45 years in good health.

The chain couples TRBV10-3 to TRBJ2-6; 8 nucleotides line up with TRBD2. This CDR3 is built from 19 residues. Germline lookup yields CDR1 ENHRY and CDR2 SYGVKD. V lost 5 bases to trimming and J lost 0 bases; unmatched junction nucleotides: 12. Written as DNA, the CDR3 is TGTGCCATCAGTCAAATCCTTAGCGGGGTAAGCTCTGGGGCCAACGTCCTGACTTTC. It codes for CAISQILSGVSSGANVLTF.

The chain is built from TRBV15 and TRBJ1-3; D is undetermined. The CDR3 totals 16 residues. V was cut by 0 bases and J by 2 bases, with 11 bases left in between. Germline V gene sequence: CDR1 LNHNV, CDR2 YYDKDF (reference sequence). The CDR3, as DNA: TGTGCCACCAGCAGAGATATCGGAGGGACTGGAAACACCATATATTTT. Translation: CATSRDIGGTGNTIYF. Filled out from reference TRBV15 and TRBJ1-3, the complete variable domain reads DAMVIQNPRYQVTQFGKPVTLSCSQTLNHNVMYWYQQKSSQAPKLLFHYYDKDFNNEADTPDNFQSRRPNTSFCFLDIRSPGLGDTAMYLCATSRDIGGTGNTIYFGEGSWLTVV.

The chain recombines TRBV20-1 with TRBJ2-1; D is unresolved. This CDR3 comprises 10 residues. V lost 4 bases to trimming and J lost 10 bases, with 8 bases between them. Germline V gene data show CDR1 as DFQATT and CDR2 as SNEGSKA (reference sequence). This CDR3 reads CSATTVEQFF. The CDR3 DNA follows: TGCAGTGCTACCACGGTGGAGCAGTTCTTC.

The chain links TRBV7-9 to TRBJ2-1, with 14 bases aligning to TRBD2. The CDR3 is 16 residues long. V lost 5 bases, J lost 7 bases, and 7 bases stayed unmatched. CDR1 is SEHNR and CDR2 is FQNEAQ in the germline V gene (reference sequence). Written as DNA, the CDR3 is TGTGCCAGCAGCCCACGACTAGCGGGAGGGCCTAATGAGCAGTTCTTC. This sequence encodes CASSPRLAGGPNEQFF. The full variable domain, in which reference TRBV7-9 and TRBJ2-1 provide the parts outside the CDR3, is DTGVSQNPRHKITKRGQNVTFRCDPISEHNRLYWYRQTLGQGPEFLTYFQNEAQLEKSRLLSDRFSAERPKGSFSTLEIQRTEQGDSAMYLCASSPRLAGGPNEQFFGPGTRLTVL.

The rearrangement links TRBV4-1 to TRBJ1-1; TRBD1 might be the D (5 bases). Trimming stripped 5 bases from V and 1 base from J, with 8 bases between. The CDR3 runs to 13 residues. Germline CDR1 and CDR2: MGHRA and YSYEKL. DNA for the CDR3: TGCGCCAGCAGCGGACACGAGAACACTGAAGCTTTCTTT. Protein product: CASSGHENTEAFF.

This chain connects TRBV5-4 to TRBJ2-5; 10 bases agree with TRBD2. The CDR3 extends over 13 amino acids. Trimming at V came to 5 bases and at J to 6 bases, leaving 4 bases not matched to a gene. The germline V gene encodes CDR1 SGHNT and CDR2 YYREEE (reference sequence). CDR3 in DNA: TGTGCCAGCAGGGAACTAGCGGGGAAGACCCAGTACTTC. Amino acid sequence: CASRELAGKTQYF.

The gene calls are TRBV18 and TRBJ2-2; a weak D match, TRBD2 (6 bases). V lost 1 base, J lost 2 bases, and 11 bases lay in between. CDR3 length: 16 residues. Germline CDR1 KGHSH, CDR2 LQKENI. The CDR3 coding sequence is TGTGCCAGCTCACCACTCTACGGGGGTAACACCGGGGAGCTGTTTTTT. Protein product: CASSPLYGGNTGELFF.

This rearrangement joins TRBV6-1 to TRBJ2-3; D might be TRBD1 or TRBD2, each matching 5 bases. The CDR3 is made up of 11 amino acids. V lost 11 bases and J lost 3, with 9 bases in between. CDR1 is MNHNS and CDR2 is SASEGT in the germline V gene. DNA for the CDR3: TGTGCCGGGGGTTTTACAGATACGCAGTATTTT. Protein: CAGGFTDTQYF.

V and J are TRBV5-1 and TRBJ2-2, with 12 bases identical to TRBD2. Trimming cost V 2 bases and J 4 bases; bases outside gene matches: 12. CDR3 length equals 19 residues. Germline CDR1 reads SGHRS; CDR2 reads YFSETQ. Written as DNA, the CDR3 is TGCGCCAGCAGCTTTGTTAGACTAGCGGGAGTCGAGAGCACCGGGGAGCTGTTTTTT. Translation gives CASSFVRLAGVESTGELFF.

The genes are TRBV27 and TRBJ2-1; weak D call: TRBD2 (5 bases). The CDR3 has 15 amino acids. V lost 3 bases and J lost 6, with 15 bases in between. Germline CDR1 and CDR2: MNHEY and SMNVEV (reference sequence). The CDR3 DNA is TGTGCCAGCAGTTTTAGCCCCCTTACTAGCAATGAGCAGTTCTTC. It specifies CASSFSPLTSNEQFF.

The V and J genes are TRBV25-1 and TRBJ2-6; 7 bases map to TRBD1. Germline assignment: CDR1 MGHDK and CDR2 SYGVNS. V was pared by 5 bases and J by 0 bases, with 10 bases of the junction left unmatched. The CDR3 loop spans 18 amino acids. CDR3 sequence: CASSRRTGVSSGANVLTF. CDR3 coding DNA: TGTGCCAGCAGTCGCCGGACAGGCGTTAGCTCTGGGGCCAACGTCCTGACTTTC.

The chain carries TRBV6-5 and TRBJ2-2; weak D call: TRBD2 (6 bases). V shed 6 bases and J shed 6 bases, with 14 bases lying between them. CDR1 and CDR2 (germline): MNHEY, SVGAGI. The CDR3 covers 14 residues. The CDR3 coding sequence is TGTGCCAGCAGCCGAACCCCGGGAGCCGGGGAGCTGTTTTTT. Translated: CASSRTPGAGELFF.

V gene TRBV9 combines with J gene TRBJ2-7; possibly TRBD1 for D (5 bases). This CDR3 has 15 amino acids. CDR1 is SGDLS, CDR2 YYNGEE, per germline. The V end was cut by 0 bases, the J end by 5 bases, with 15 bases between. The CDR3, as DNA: TGTGCCAGCAGCGTAGGGGGTCAGGGCTTCCACGAGCAGTACTTC. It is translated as CASSVGGQGFHEQYF.

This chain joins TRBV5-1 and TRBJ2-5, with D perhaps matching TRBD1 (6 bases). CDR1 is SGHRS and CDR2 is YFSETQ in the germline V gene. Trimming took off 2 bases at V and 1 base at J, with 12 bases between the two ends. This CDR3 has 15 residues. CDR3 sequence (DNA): TGCGCCAGCAGCTTCCCCCCAGGGGTCCAAGAGACCCAGTACTTC. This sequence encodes CASSFPPGVQETQYF.

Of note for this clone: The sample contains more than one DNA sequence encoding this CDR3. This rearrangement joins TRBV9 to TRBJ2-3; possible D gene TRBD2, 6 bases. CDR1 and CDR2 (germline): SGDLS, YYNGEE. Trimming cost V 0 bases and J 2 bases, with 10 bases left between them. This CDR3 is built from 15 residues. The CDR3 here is CASSVGRGSTDTQYF. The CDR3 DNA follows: TGTGCCAGCAGCGTAGGGCGGGGATCCACAGATACGCAGTATTTT.

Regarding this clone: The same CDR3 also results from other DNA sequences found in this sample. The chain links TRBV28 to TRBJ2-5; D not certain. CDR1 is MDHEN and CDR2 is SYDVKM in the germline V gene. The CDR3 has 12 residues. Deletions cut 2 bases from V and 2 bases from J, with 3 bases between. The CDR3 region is CASSLVQETQYF. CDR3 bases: TGTGCCAGCAGTTTAGTACAAGAGACCCAGTACTTC.

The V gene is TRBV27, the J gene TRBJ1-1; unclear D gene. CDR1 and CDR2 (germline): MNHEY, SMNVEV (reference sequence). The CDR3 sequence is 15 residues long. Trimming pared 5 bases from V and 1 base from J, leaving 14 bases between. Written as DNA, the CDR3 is TGTGCCAGCAGTACCCGGGCAGGAACGAACACTGAAGCTTTCTTT. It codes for CASSTRAGTNTEAFF.